The T cell receptor (beta chain) described here comes from a study of cytomegalovirus exposure and HLA in healthy donors. Study outcomes and limitations: The study dropped some indistinguishable V segments, TRBV6-2 and TRBV6-3 among them. Altogether, some 160 TCR beta chains were recorded as cytomegalovirus-associated.

In the case of this clone: Its antigen remains unknown.

Trimming cost V 6 bases and J 2 bases, with 14 bases left between them. Germline values: CDR1 MDHEN, CDR2 SYDVKM. The CDR3 is 15 amino acids. The PCR used 60 Vbeta and 13 Jbeta primers. Method: immunoSEQ multiplex PCR; TCRdb's copy keeps in-frame clones and lacks some. Of about 140,000 clones in the sample, around two thirds are singletons; the top ten hold over 9.5%. Each donor was healthy, and each was a bone marrow donor. This receptor was obtained from a young man in good health and CMV-seropositive. The chain couples TRBV28 to TRBJ1-5; D unclear. Material for sequencing was PBMCs. The CDR3, as DNA: TGTGCCAGCAGCGATGAGGGAATGGGCAATCAGCCCCAGCATTTT. This codes for CASSDEGMGNQPQHF. Together with reference TRBV28 and TRBJ1-5, the CDR3 gives the full variable domain: DVKVTQSSRYLVKRTGEKVFLECVQDMDHENMFWYRQDPGLGLRLIYFSYDVKMKEKGDIPEGYSVSREKKERFSLILESASTNQTSMYLCASSDEGMGNQPQHFGDGTRLSIL.